The 15 T cell receptor beta chains presented below share a single source sample, sequenced in a study of PD-L1 blockade in urothelial cancer (dated by TCRdb to the late 2010s). The library was produced with the immunoSEQ multiplex PCR assay. Drawn from immuneACCESS, this table holds only the in-frame rearrangements with V and J called that TCRdb kept. Clones are partly lost; checked studies trace under half to an unresolved V gene and leave the rest unexplained. The sample includes roughly 63,000 clones, with 81% observed a single time. The top ten hold 3.2% of the sample. The time point tag for this specimen amounts to: pretreatment peripheral blood. The material was PBMCs, obtained around atezolizumab (anti-PD-L1) treatment. All receptors derive from a man in his sixties or seventies with urothelial cancer.

This clone has a handful of counts. V usage is TRBV10-1 and J usage is TRBJ2-7; 9 bases are a match to TRBD2. Germline V gene sequence: CDR1 WNHNN, CDR2 SYGVQD (reference sequence). CDR3 length: 13 residues. Trimming took 9 bases from V and 3 from J; bases not matched to a gene: 6. The CDR3 DNA follows: TGCGCCAGGAAGACTAGCGGAGGCTACGAGCAGTACTTC. Translation: CARKTSGGYEQYF.

This rearrangement joins TRBV5-1 to TRBJ2-2; 9 nucleotides agree with TRBD1. CDR3 length equals 18 residues. CDR1 is SGHRS and CDR2 is YFSETQ in the germline V gene. V trimming: 3 bases; J trimming: 4 bases; junction bases outside the gene matches: 13. The CDR3 DNA follows: TGCGCCAGCAGCTCTTATTATTCGGACAGGGGTGGCACCGGGGAGCTGTTTTTT. Translated: CASSSYYSDRGGTGELFF.

The J gene is TRBJ1-2, the V gene TRBV28; tentatively, D is TRBD1 (5 bases). Germline loops: CDR1 MDHEN, CDR2 SYDVKM. V was trimmed by 5 bases and J by 3 bases, leaving 16 bases between them. This CDR3 contains 15 residues. This CDR3 is CASSGHGGVDYGYTF. CDR3 nucleotides: TGTGCCAGCAGTGGCCACGGGGGAGTGGACTATGGCTACACCTTC.

The chain couples TRBV7-2 to TRBJ2-7; 14 bases fit TRBD2. CDR1 is SGHTA and CDR2 is FQGNSA in the germline V gene. The CDR3 is 15 residues long. V gave up 4 bases and J gave up 3 bases; unmatched junction bases: 2. This CDR3 reads CASSSGLAGGYEQYF. The CDR3 nucleotides are TGTGCCAGCAGCTCAGGACTAGCGGGAGGCTACGAGCAGTACTTC.

This chain links TRBV11-2 with TRBJ1-4, with 8 bases lining up with TRBD1. Germline V gene sequence: CDR1 SGHAT, CDR2 FQNNGV. This CDR3 is built from 16 residues. V was pared by 5 bases and J by 8 bases, with 13 bases of the junction left unmatched. The CDR3 nucleotides read TGTGCCAGCAGCACGCGATGGACAGGGAGAGGCGAAAAACTGTTTTTT. Protein product: CASSTRWTGRGEKLFF.

The CDR3 loop is CARSRAGGPGSSYNEQFF. DNA for the CDR3: TGCGCCAGATCCAGAGCCGGAGGGCCCGGGAGCTCCTACAATGAGCAGTTCTTC. This chain joins TRBV10-1 and TRBJ2-1, with D possibly matching TRBD2 (6 bases). Germline V gene data show CDR1 as WNHNN and CDR2 as SYGVQD (reference sequence). V was pared by 9 bases and J by 0 bases, with 24 bases between. The CDR3 is 18 residues long.

The J gene is TRBJ2-6, the V gene TRBV11-3; 8 positions agree with TRBD1. Germline V gene sequence: CDR1 SGHNT, CDR2 YENEEA. Trimming removed 6 bases from V and 2 bases from J; junction bases left unmatched: 3. CDR3 length equals 15 residues. In DNA, the CDR3 is TGTGCCAGCAGTCCAGGGGGCGCTGGGGCCAACGTCCTGACTTTC. It yields the protein CASSPGGAGANVLTF.

The chain couples TRBV6-1 to TRBJ2-7; D gene ambiguous. The V end was cut by 9 bases, the J end by 2 bases, with 8 bases between. Germline V gene sequence: CDR1 MNHNS, CDR2 SASEGT. CDR3 length: 11 amino acids. In DNA form, the CDR3 reads TGTGCCAGTTCCAAAACCTACGAGCAGTACTTC. It specifies CASSKTYEQYF.

This clone has only a few counts. The rearrangement joins TRBV14 to TRBJ2-1, with 8 nucleotides matching TRBD2. V lost 10 bases, J lost 2 bases, and 7 bases stayed unmatched. Germline V gives CDR1 SGHDN, CDR2 FVKESK. The CDR3 is 14 amino acids. For the CDR3, the DNA is TGTGCCACTCGTCCGGGAGGGCCCTACAATGAGCAGTTCTTC. Translation: CATRPGGPYNEQFF.

The J gene is TRBJ2-7, the V gene TRBV7-6; perhaps TRBD2 as D (6 bases). The CDR3 contains 15 residues. Germline-derived CDR1 and CDR2 are SGHVS and FNYEAQ. Trimming took 0 bases from V and 6 from J, leaving 15 bases between them. The CDR3 here is CASSLAPGRLGEQYF. The CDR3 DNA follows: TGTGCCAGCAGCTTAGCGCCAGGGAGGCTTGGCGAGCAGTACTTC.

V is TRBV18 and J is TRBJ1-2; D ambiguous. The CDR3 covers 16 residues. V was clipped by 2 bases and J by 0 bases, with 13 bases between them. Germline V gives CDR1 KGHSH, CDR2 LQKENI. The CDR3 region has the DNA TGTGCCAGCTCACCATTCGACAAGCCCTCTAACTATGGCTACACCTTC. Translation: CASSPFDKPSNYGYTF.

The rearrangement links TRBV2 to TRBJ2-2, with a possible D match to TRBD1 (6 bases). Trimming removed 6 bases at V and 1 base at J, with 9 bases between. The CDR3 extends over 14 amino acids. The germline V gene has CDR1 SNHLY and CDR2 FYNNEI. The CDR3, as DNA: TGTGCCAGCAGCCTGGGACAGAACACCGGGGAGCTGTTTTTT. As protein: CASSLGQNTGELFF.

The CDR3 region has the DNA TGCGCCAGCAGCCAAGATCCGGCCGACAGGGTCTATGGCTACACCTTC. This codes for CASSQDPADRVYGYTF. The chain employs TRBV4-1 and TRBJ1-2; TRBD1 matches 7 bases. This CDR3 region has 16 residues. Germline trimming cut 0 bases from V and 4 bases from J; bases unmatched to any gene: 8. Germline V CDR1 and CDR2: MGHRA, YSYEKL.

V gene TRBV5-4 combines with J gene TRBJ1-4, with 8 bases matching TRBD1. The length of the CDR3 is 16 residues. Germline V gives CDR1 SGHNT, CDR2 YYREEE (reference sequence). Germline trimming cut 4 bases from V and 4 bases from J; bases unmatched to any gene: 9. The CDR3 nucleotides read TGTGCCAGCAGCCTATCCGGGACAGGCGATAATGAAAAACTGTTTTTT. It codes for CASSLSGTGDNEKLFF.

This chain connects TRBV5-1 to TRBJ2-1, with 10 bases aligning to TRBD2. CDR3 length equals 16 residues. The germline CDR1 and CDR2 sequences are SGHRS and YFSETQ. Germline trimming cut 6 bases from V and 0 bases from J; bases unmatched to any gene: 6. CDR3 protein: CASNQLAGSSYNEQFF. Here the CDR3 DNA reads TGCGCCAGCAACCAACTAGCGGGGAGCTCCTACAATGAGCAGTTCTTC.